A single sample gave rise to the 23 T cell receptor beta chains below, sequenced in a study of response to subunit inactivated influenza vaccine. Via MiXCR, TCRdb re-called the RT-PCR reads, giving one row per CDR3 protein. Found here are under 200,000 distinct CDR3 sequences, about 10% of them singletons; the top ten hold about a third. Material: CD8+ T cells sorted from PBMCs, obtained less than 30 months after vaccination. The receptors were gathered from a man aged 50 to 75 who received an inactivated influenza vaccine.

This clonotype was counted at least ten times. V is TRBV4-1 and J is TRBJ2-3; D not certain. Trimming left V 0 bases short and J 2 bases short, with 9 bases between. CDR1 and CDR2 (germline): MGHRA, YSYEKL. The CDR3 is made up of 15 amino acids. The CDR3: CASSQDWTATDTQYF. The CDR3 DNA reads TGCGCCAGCAGCCAAGATTGGACGGCCACAGATACGCAGTATTTT.

This clonotype was counted ten times or more. The V and J genes are TRBV4-3 and TRBJ2-3, with D perhaps given as TRBD1 or TRBD2 (5 bases each). Per the germline V gene, CDR1 is LGHNA and CDR2 is YSLEER. The ends were cut back, 1 base at V and 4 bases at J, with 12 bases in the middle. The CDR3 is 15 residues long. The CDR3 DNA reads TGCGCCAGCAGCCAAGCTGGGGGACGGGCAGATACGCAGTATTTT. Amino acids: CASSQAGGRADTQYF.

This clonotype was seen more than once but under ten times. The CDR3 loop is CASSLRGLFYEQYF. CDR3 DNA sequence: TGTGCCAGCAGTCTACGGGGTCTGTTCTACGAGCAGTACTTC. The V call is TRBV2, the J call TRBJ2-7; D is possibly TRBD2 (5 bases). Germline V gene lookup returns CDR1 SNHLY and CDR2 FYNNEI. V was shortened by 5 bases and J by 3 bases, with 14 bases between the two germline ends. There are 14 residues in the CDR3.

This clonotype was recorded a few times. J is TRBJ2-2 and V is TRBV5-6; 7 bases align to TRBD1. J lost 5 bases, V lost 3 bases, and 10 bases had no gene match. CDR1 and CDR2 (germline): SGHDT, YYEEEE. This CDR3 is 16 amino acids long. CDR3 residues: CASSSQNRGWTGELFF. CDR3 sequence (DNA): TGTGCCAGCAGCTCTCAAAACAGGGGTTGGACCGGGGAGCTGTTTTTT.

In this sample, this clonotype turned up many times. The J gene is TRBJ2-1, the V gene TRBV28, with 13 bases matching TRBD2. V was pared by 5 bases and J by 7 bases, with 8 bases of the junction left unmatched. CDR1 and CDR2 (germline): MDHEN, SYDVKM. The CDR3 sequence is 16 residues long. The DNA of the CDR3 is TGTGCCAGCAGTCCCCAACTAGCGGGAGGGTGGAATGAGCAGTTCTTC. This sequence encodes CASSPQLAGGWNEQFF.

The chain links TRBV2 to TRBJ1-5, with 9 bases identical to TRBD1. The CDR3 loop spans 16 amino acids. Germline V gene sequence: CDR1 SNHLY, CDR2 FYNNEI. V was clipped by 6 bases and J by 0 bases; unmatched bases: 6. The CDR3 loop is CASSAGTGYSNQPQHF. The CDR3 DNA sequence: TGTGCCAGCAGCGCCGGGACAGGGTATAGCAATCAGCCCCAGCATTTT.

V and J are TRBV6-2 or TRBV6-3 and TRBJ2-1; tentatively, D is TRBD1 (6 bases). This CDR3 spans 14 amino acids. CDR1 is MNHEY and CDR2 is SVGEGT in the germline V gene. Trimming cost V 1 base and J 7 bases, with 11 bases left between them. This CDR3 is CASSYLNRDNEQFF. CDR3 coding DNA: TGTGCCAGCAGTTACTTAAACAGGGATAATGAGCAGTTCTTC.

The chain combines TRBV20-1 with TRBJ2-5, with 8 bases aligning to TRBD1. Per the germline V gene, CDR1 is DFQATT and CDR2 is SNEGSKA (reference sequence). Trimming at V came to 0 bases and at J to 3 bases, leaving 6 bases not matched to a gene. The CDR3 consists of 15 residues. The CDR3 sequence: CSARDPWTGKETQYF. The CDR3 nucleotides read TGCAGTGCTAGAGATCCCTGGACAGGGAAAGAGACCCAGTACTTC.

This clonotype was seen only a few times. The chain uses TRBV20-1 and TRBJ2-3; 8 nucleotides match TRBD2. The CDR3 length is 16 residues. Per germline, CDR1 DFQATT and CDR2 SNEGSKA (reference sequence). The junction had 11 bases not matched to a gene; V was cut back by 0 bases and J by 6 bases. CDR3 sequence (DNA): TGCAGTGCTAGAGATACGGCACGACTAGCGATTGATACGCAGTATTTT. Protein sequence: CSARDTARLAIDTQYF.

This clonotype was found a few times. The genes are TRBV7-8 and TRBJ2-4; D is perhaps TRBD2 (5 bases). V lost 7 bases and J lost 7, with 14 bases in between. The germline V gene encodes CDR1 SGHVS and CDR2 FQNEAQ. This CDR3 is 13 amino acids long. The CDR3 loop reads CASMKEVENIQYF. Written as DNA, the CDR3 is TGTGCCAGCATGAAGGAGGTCGAGAACATTCAGTACTTC.

This chain connects TRBV28 to TRBJ2-1; D is ambiguous. V lost 10 bases and J lost 8, with 12 bases in between. The length of the CDR3 is 11 residues. Germline V lookup: CDR1 MDHEN, CDR2 SYDVKM. In nucleotides, the CDR3 is TGTGCCATCTCGTCGCCGTATGAGCAGTTCTTC. Amino acid sequence: CAISSPYEQFF.

This clonotype appeared many times. CDR3 amino acids: CASSLAGGIGGSSYNEQFF. CDR3 bases: TGCGCCAGCAGCTTGGCCGGTGGTATTGGGGGGAGCTCCTACAATGAGCAGTTCTTC. The chain uses TRBV5-1 and TRBJ2-1; D possibly corresponds to TRBD2 (6 bases). Trimming stripped 0 bases from V and 0 bases from J, with 19 bases between. CDR1 and CDR2 (germline): SGHRS, YFSETQ. This CDR3 region has 19 residues.

The sample holds many counts of this clonotype. The chain links TRBV5-5 to TRBJ2-5; possibly TRBD1 for D (6 bases). Trimming took 9 bases from V and 5 from J, leaving 11 bases between them. The germline V gene encodes CDR1 SGHKS and CDR2 YYEKEE (reference sequence). This CDR3 is built from 11 residues. DNA of the CDR3: TGTGCCAACACAGGGTATGAGACCCAGTACTTC. Translation gives CANTGYETQYF.

CDR3 amino acids: CASSGAGNTQYF. As DNA, the CDR3 is TGTGCCAGCAGTGGGGCAGGGAATACGCAGTATTTT. This chain joins TRBV28 and TRBJ2-3; D is possibly TRBD1 (5 bases). The germline V gene has CDR1 MDHEN and CDR2 SYDVKM. Trimming stripped 5 bases from V and 7 bases from J, with 10 bases between. The CDR3 runs to 12 residues. The full variable domain, completed using reference TRBV28 and TRBJ2-3, is DVKVTQSSRYLVKRTGEKVFLECVQDMDHENMFWYRQDPGLGLRLIYFSYDVKMKEKGDIPEGYSVSREKKERFSLILESASTNQTSMYLCASSGAGNTQYFGPGTRLTVL.

This clonotype was detected a few times. The chain joins TRBV10-2 to TRBJ2-3; 8 bases match TRBD2. The CDR3 extends over 15 amino acids. The V gene end was trimmed by 5 bases and the J gene end by 4 bases; junction bases not matched to a gene: 8. The germline V gene encodes CDR1 WSHSY and CDR2 SAAADI. CDR3 in DNA: TGCGCCAGCAGTATCAAGCGGGAGAAGTCAGATACGCAGTATTTT. This codes for CASSIKREKSDTQYF.

J is TRBJ1-2 and V is TRBV4-3; D call uncertain. V shed 6 bases and J shed 8 bases, with 13 bases lying between them. From germline, CDR1 is LGHNA and CDR2 YSLEER. There are 12 residues in the CDR3. The CDR3, as DNA: TGCGCCAGCAGTGACCGGGCTGGGGGCTACACCTTC. This gives the protein CASSDRAGGYTF.

V gene TRBV5-1 combines with J gene TRBJ2-1, with D perhaps assigned TRBD1 or TRBD2 (5 bases each). Germline lookup yields CDR1 SGHRS and CDR2 YFSETQ. The CDR3 runs to 14 residues. Trimming removed 2 bases at V and 3 bases at J, with 9 bases between. DNA of the CDR3: TGCGCCAGCAGCTTTACTAGGGGCTACAATGAGCAGTTCTTC. This encodes CASSFTRGYNEQFF.

The table lists this clonotype with many counts. This rearrangement joins TRBV28 to TRBJ2-5; 11 positions agree with TRBD2. J gave up 4 bases and V 9 bases, and 4 bases lay outside the gene matches. CDR3 length: 13 amino acids. CDR1 MDHEN and CDR2 SYDVKM come from the germline V gene. The CDR3 reads CASGTSGRETQYF. DNA for the CDR3: TGTGCCAGTGGGACTAGCGGTAGAGAGACCCAGTACTTC.

CDR3 sequence: CSARDRESYEQYF. The CDR3 nucleotides are TGCAGTGCTAGGGACCGGGAGTCCTACGAGCAGTACTTC. V gene TRBV20-1 combines with J gene TRBJ2-7, with D perhaps matching TRBD2 (6 bases). V gave up 3 bases and J gave up 1 base, with 10 bases separating them. The germline gives CDR1 DFQATT, CDR2 SNEGSKA (reference sequence). This CDR3 has 13 residues.

The gene calls are TRBV7-9 and TRBJ2-4; D is ambiguous. Germline loops: CDR1 SEHNR, CDR2 FQNEAQ (reference sequence). This CDR3 has 15 residues. V dropped 1 base and J dropped 3 bases, with 10 bases sitting between them. CDR3 in amino acids: CASSLDGYGKNIQYF. As DNA, the CDR3 is TGTGCCAGCAGCTTAGACGGGTACGGCAAAAACATTCAGTACTTC.

The V and J genes are TRBV29-1 and TRBJ2-7; D remains ambiguous. CDR1 and CDR2 (germline): SQVTM, ANQGSEA. V lost 4 bases and J 7 bases, leaving 11 bases between the germline ends. The CDR3 runs to 11 residues. The CDR3 reads CSVVKDGEQYF. CDR3 nucleotides: TGCAGCGTTGTGAAGGACGGAGAGCAGTACTTC.

This chain uses TRBV18 with TRBJ2-3; TRBD2 agrees at 9 bases. The CDR3 covers 18 residues. Trimming removed 0 bases from V and 2 bases from J; junction bases left unmatched: 9. Germline V gives CDR1 KGHSH, CDR2 LQKENI. The CDR3 DNA reads TGTGCCAGCTCACCACCGGGTCGACTAGCGGAGACCACAGATACGCAGTATTTT. It yields the protein CASSPPGRLAETTDTQYF.

The chain is built from TRBV28 and TRBJ1-5; 10 bases agree with TRBD1. Trimming took 5 bases from V and 3 from J; bases not matched to a gene: 7. The CDR3 has 16 amino acids. Germline V gene data show CDR1 as MDHEN and CDR2 as SYDVKM. This CDR3 reads CASSPSGTGVNQPQHF. In DNA, the CDR3 is TGTGCCAGCAGTCCATCGGGGACAGGGGTCAATCAGCCCCAGCATTTT.